The table lists the clone carrying this TCR beta chain with many counts. TCRdb re-called the RT-PCR reads with MiXCR, one entry per CDR3 protein. The sample consists of around 170,000 distinct CDR3 sequences, about 24% of them appearing once. Germline V gives CDR1 SNHLY, CDR2 FYNNEI. The CDR3 extends over 17 amino acids. Trimming left V 0 bases short and J 7 bases short, with 19 bases between. This entry comes from a study of patients and donors after allogeneic stem cell transplantation. The source of this sequence is a human donor who was either an allogeneic HSCT recipient or a stem cell or donor lymphocyte infusion donor (not recorded which). It is not recorded whose cells these are; they may come from a transplant donor. Sequenced material: blood, either unsorted or a sorted T cell fraction (not recorded which). This chain joins TRBV2 and TRBJ1-5; D might be TRBD1 (5 bases). The CDR3 loop is CASSEAVAGKGYQPQHF. The CDR3 DNA reads TGTGCCAGCAGTGAAGCGGTGGCAGGGAAGGGGTACCAGCCCCAGCATTTT.